This T cell receptor (beta chain) was recovered during a study of beta chain features in type 1 diabetes. At the level of the study: Similarity in age, gender and cell yields was seen between patients and healthy donors.

This clone was observed a few times. As yet, its antigen is unknown. Sorted populations all exceeded 95% purity. From germline, CDR1 is LNHDA and CDR2 SQIVND (reference sequence). The junction had 8 bases not matched to a gene; V was cut back by 6 bases and J by 1 base. The CDR3 is 17 amino acids. General study points: TCRB CDR3s from Type 1 diabetes patients were moderately but significantly shorter in all four CD4+ subsets.

Every isolated RNA sample was fully reverse transcribed, so sequencing captured expressed TCRB transcripts. Read counts averaged approximately 3.3 million for samples of naive, central memory and regulatory T cells. The method was immunoSEQ multiplex PCR; TCRdb's version includes in-frame clones alone and lacks a portion of them. The table includes 330,000 or so clones, roughly 12% detected once. The source of this sequence is a woman aged 18-29 years with type 1 diabetes. The gene calls are TRBV19 and TRBJ2-6; 8 nucleotides line up with TRBD1. Sequenced material: naive CD4+ T cells from blood. DNA of the CDR3: TGTGCCAGTAGCCCAGGACAGGGAAGGTCTGGGGCCAACGTCCTGACTTTC. Its protein is CASSPGQGRSGANVLTF.